Reported below is one T cell receptor (beta chain). Its antigen has not been determined. The record has no base qualities; no much larger clone is one base away. The cohort was made up of 500 to 800 healthy bone marrow donors. Cohort members were all nominally healthy when sampled, although unrecorded immune exposures were likely present. The donor tested CMV seropositive, placing the donor among the 289 seropositive members of the cohort. Every donor gave a peripheral blood sample, and the peripheral blood mononuclear cells from that sample were used for TCR beta sequencing. Genomic DNA extraction from the blood cell samples was performed with the Qiagen DNeasy Blood Extraction Kit. The data are from a study of cytomegalovirus exposure and HLA in healthy donors listed by TCRdb under 2017. Regarding the research as a whole: An earlier analysis of more than 550 of the donors reported about 260 Gb of sequence data and 90 million to 120 million unique TCR beta sequences obtained from about 170 million T cells. An early release covering 550 to 700 HLA-typed donors comprised about 320 gigabases of sequencing data and roughly 85 million unique TCR sequences. Of the 300 to 450 genotyped donors, 75% to 85% were placed in the genetic ancestry cluster associated with self-reported Caucasian donors. The study aimed to test whether cataloging public T cell receptors could reveal signatures of past pathogen exposure. The T cell repertoires of 700 or so subjects were profiled by immunosequencing and related to cytomegalovirus serostatus. A separate validation cohort of 100 to 150 different subjects was used in addition to the 666-subject first cohort. To predict cytomegalovirus infection status, the study brought together high-throughput TCR immunosequencing, statistical association of individual TCRs with disease status, and machine learning. A later analysis re-analyzed previously published TCR beta repertoires from about 600 donors and added high-resolution HLA genotyping to study TCR occurrence patterns. Rather than drawing on any new phenotypic data, the later analysis identified candidate immune exposures from TCR beta sequences and the way those sequences occurred across donors. An earlier analysis of around 640 of the donors used high-throughput TCR beta sequencing to judge whether each TCR beta V gene segment behaved as functional or pseudogenic. Alongside the repertoire data, information on donor age, sex, ethnicity and CMV serostatus was compiled. In a later genetic analysis, genome-wide SNP genotypes for about three fifths of the roughly 670 donors were used, and that subset was treated as a discovery cohort. Every discovery cohort repertoire had been produced on one sequencing platform. Class I and class II HLA loci were covered by the typing at four-digit resolution. The number of typed donors differed by locus: 629-630 for A, B, C, DRB1 and DQB1; approximately 540 for DQA1; about 600 for DPA1; and 450 to 480 for DPB1. Roughly five DR-DQ haplotypes were treated as single units for association and clustering because of strong linkage in the cohort. Among 398 genotyped donors of the cohort, an average of roughly 240,000 unique TCR beta nucleotide sequences were sequenced per donor, 15% to 20% of them non-productive.

V lost 1 base and J lost 5 bases, and the count of bases not matched to a germline gene is 3. The CDR3 sequence holds 14 residues, the cysteine and phenylalanine included. The DNA shown is the 42-base CDR3, in frame from base 1. CDR1 MGHRA and CDR2 YSYEKL were looked up in the germline V gene. The method was the immunoSEQ multiplex PCR assay. For the multiplex PCR, a mixture combining 60 forward primers for TCR Vbeta segments and 13 reverse primers for TCR Jbeta segments was used. Amplification of the CDR3 region of rearranged TCR beta genes was performed with a multiplex PCR assay on genomic DNA. The Illumina HiSeq System was used to sequence the amplified TCR beta libraries as 87-base-pair reads. As for the authors' bioinformatics: A later analysis tallied around 80 million unique TCR beta chains across the 650 to 750 repertoires, and about 10 million of those chains were shared by two or more donors. To remove PCR and sequencing errors, raw reads were error-corrected and collapsed into unique sequences using a nearest-neighbor algorithm that merged closely related sequences. To assign V, D and J gene segments, CDR3 sequences were aligned to IMGT reference sequences. For a sequence to be retained, a match of at least six nucleotides was required to both a V gene segment and a J gene segment. A rearrangement counted as productive if the CDR3 had no stop codons and remained in frame with V and J, and every other rearrangement counted as non-productive. Following IMGT convention, CDR3 was defined as the stretch from the second conserved V-encoded cysteine to the conserved J-encoded phenylalanine. The earlier analysis of 500 to 600 of the donors excluded sequences that lacked an unambiguous match to a single V gene segment. In an earlier analysis of some 590 of the donors, a V segment was called functional when productive rearrangements were above 56.7%, and segregating when the standard deviation between donors exceeded 5%. A statistical classification framework was built for diagnosing cytomegalovirus status from the catalog of TCR beta chain sequences. A later analysis assigned V and J genes by comparing TCR nucleotide sequences with IMGT/GENE-DB human TR gene sequences. Using the TCRdist pipeline, a later analysis assigned CDR3 sequences along with most-parsimonious VDJ recombination scenarios. A later analysis defined each TCR beta chain by its CDR3 amino acid sequence plus V-gene family, and excluded reads lacking a unique V-gene family. In a later analysis, a few hundred highly shared, low-generation-probability nucleotide sequences were removed to address suspected cross-contamination and a sequencing artifact. A later analysis calculated a clonal expansion index for each public chain from normalized within-repertoire ranks of inferred template counts. Generation probabilities in a later analysis came from a VDJ recombination model fitted to out-of-frame rearrangements, and those results were checked against IGoR. In a later analysis, hypergeometric tests were used to score TCR-TCR, TCR-HLA and TCR-CMV co-occurrence, with a repertoire-size bias correction applied to TCR pairs. A later analysis estimated false discovery rates by permuting HLA or CMV assignments 20 times. In a later analysis, co-occurring TCRs were grouped using DBSCAN, with TCRdist sequence similarity added in when clustering inside HLA-allele-positive subsets. For co-occurrence clustering, repertoires with fewer than 30,000 or more than 120,000 public chains were excluded, along with roughly five repertoires with anomalous nucleotide sharing. TCRdb re-hosts the immuneACCESS table, in-frame sequences only. Its copies lack some clones; in the studies checked, an unresolved V gene accounts for under half of them, and the cause for the rest is not known. That table gives V, J and clone size, and the DNA gave D and trimming. This sample holds about 140,000 clones; under 10% were observed only once. The leading ten clones occupy over 6.5% of the sample.

The investigation overall reported the following: According to a later analysis, most CMV-associated TCR beta chains appeared to be HLA-restricted, and the HLA associations seemed to be driven largely by CMV exposure. A few of the identified cytomegalovirus-associated TCR beta chains were confirmed in vitro to be specific for cytomegalovirus antigens. A cluster of highly shared sequence variants was judged likely to be a technical artifact of the sequencing pipeline. According to a later analysis, TCR association rates differed among HLA loci, with DRB1 alleles showing the most associated TCRs and HLA-C alleles showing the fewest. An association between a missense DCLRE1C variant and V-gene and J-gene trimming of TCR beta chains was found in a later genetic analysis and replicated in an independent cohort. The authors suggested that the approach could potentially be extended to other disease states and immunological phenotypes. The study gave a list of 150 to 200 TCR beta chains associated with cytomegalovirus. A later analysis found that HLA-associated TCR beta chains were more clonally expanded and had lower generation probabilities than equally common non-associated chains. Assigning TCR associations to individual alleles was difficult when HLA alleles, especially DR and DQ, strongly co-occurred. Some IMGT-functional V segments, including TRBV6-2 and TRBV6-3, could not be told apart with the 87-base-pair reads, so those segments were excluded. An earlier analysis of approximately 600 of the donors showed that most TCR beta V segments appeared in productive rearrangements either about 87% or about 30% of the time, which broadly matched IMGT annotations. A further reported finding was that TCR beta sequences accurately predicted the HLA-A and HLA-B alleles for most subjects in the first cohort. Correlated functional status among segregating V segments might be attributable to linkage disequilibrium, but an unknown experimental factor could not be ruled out. While some public TCRs were present in many individuals, most TCR sequences turned up only very rarely across donors. Only TCR beta chains were sequenced in this cohort, and the absence of alpha or paired-chain data limited detectable features. A later analysis associated roughly 17,000 TCR beta sequences with specific HLA alleles at a false discovery rate of 0.05. In a later genetic analysis, fewer N-insertions in productive TCRs were reported among donors in an Asian-associated ancestry cluster than the roughly 700-donor mean. The classifier was reported to diagnose cytomegalovirus status with high specificity and sensitivity in both the original and validation cohorts. Roughly uniform sequencing depth across donors was assumed in presence/absence analyses, although this assumption may not hold. Because counts were too low, roughly 18 rarely observed V segments, including chromosome 9 orphons, were left out of the earlier analysis of some 640 of the donors. The only immune exposure information available for the cohort was CMV serostatus. Because HLA typing was missing for some donors at each locus, association tests included only the typed subset. A later analysis reported that several top co-occurrence clusters appeared linked to parvovirus B19, influenza, CMV and Epstein-Barr virus.

The receptor was derived from a woman aged 40 to 50 in good health and CMV-seropositive. The chain employs TRBV4-1 and TRBJ1-1; the central 8 bases match TRBD1. Material for sequencing was PBMCs. The CDR3 reads as follows: CASSQGRGRTEAFF. The DNA reads as follows: TGCGCCAGCAGCCAAGGCAGGGGGCGAACTGAAGCTTTCTTT.